This TCR beta chain came from a study of PD-L1 blockade in urothelial cancer. Study as a whole: Per blood sample, T cells had a median of around 140,000. Study-wide points: In blood at 3 weeks, tumor-associated clones expanded more among patients with durable benefit.

The sample's time point: peripheral blood 6 weeks after treatment start. The patients had locally advanced or metastatic urothelial carcinoma. In the case of this clone: Antigen: not known.

Synthetically made TCR analog templates were put into each PCR as spikes. The assay was immunoSEQ multiplex PCR, and TCRdb's table has in-frame clones only and misses some. Of tens of thousands of clones detected, under 85% appear once; the ten largest clones hold around 1.9%. V was trimmed by 0 bases and J by 2 bases, leaving 8 bases between them. Germline V gene sequence: CDR1 SGHTA, CDR2 FQGTGA. This CDR3 spans 16 amino acids. The origin of this receptor is a man aged 50 to 60 with urothelial cancer. The sample was PBMCs, taken around atezolizumab (anti-PD-L1) treatment. The V and J genes are TRBV7-3 and TRBJ2-6, with D perhaps TRBD2 (5 bases). The CDR3 sequence is CASSLTSGAGANVLTF. The CDR3 DNA reads as TGTGCCAGCAGCTTAACTTCCGGGGCTGGGGCCAACGTCCTGACTTTC.